These 16 T cell receptor beta chains were all obtained from the same sample, sequenced in a study of blood T cells in healthy people across ages (dated by TCRdb to the mid-2010s). The library came from 5' RACE. Data came from an Illumina HiSeq 2500. The second PCR ran for about 7 to 11 cycles and used a J-beta primer mix along with a sample-barcoded 5' primer. The public reads were reanalyzed by TCRdb: fastp trimming at Q25, MiXCR alignment, in-frame beta chains only. Every entry covers one CDR3 protein and lists the most common genes and DNA from its rows. The sample has 700,000 to 900,000 distinct CDR3 sequences on record, about 48% of them singletons. The ten largest account for around 40% of the sample. Material: blood. These receptors were collected from a man aged 80 or over in good health.

The V call is TRBV11-3, the J call TRBJ2-3; D is uncertain. V dropped 0 bases and J dropped 2 bases, with 6 bases sitting between them. Germline V gene sequence: CDR1 SGHNT, CDR2 YENEEA. The CDR3 is 14 residues long. The CDR3 protein is CASSLDGPTDTQYF. The DNA of the CDR3 is TGTGCCAGCAGCTTAGATGGTCCCACAGATACGCAGTATTTT.

CDR3 sequence reads: CSARLRVRGYKQYF. In DNA, the CDR3 is TGCAGTGCTAGGCTAAGGGTGAGAGGCTACAAGCAGTACTTC. This chain links TRBV20-1 with TRBJ2-5; no clear D. In germline, CDR1 is DFQATT, CDR2 SNEGSKA (reference sequence). This CDR3 is 14 amino acids long. The V and J ends lost 3 bases and 11 bases respectively, with 22 bases between them.

This rearrangement joins TRBV20-1 to TRBJ2-1; TRBD2 agrees at 12 bases. The CDR3 totals 18 residues. CDR1 DFQATT and CDR2 SNEGSKA come from the germline V gene (reference sequence). V trimming: 0 bases; J trimming: 6 bases; junction bases outside the gene matches: 12. CDR3 sequence (DNA): TGCAGTGCTAGAGATCCCAATAAACTAGCGGGAGGCAGCAATGAGCAGTTCTTC. Its protein product is CSARDPNKLAGGSNEQFF.

This chain uses TRBV6-2 or TRBV6-3 with TRBJ2-1; no firm D call. The germline gives CDR1 MNHEY, CDR2 SVGEGT. The V and J ends lost 6 bases and 5 bases respectively, with 14 bases between them. There are 14 residues in the CDR3. The CDR3 region has the DNA TGTGCCAGCAGGAGGCGAGTCGTTAACAATGAGCAGTTCTTC. Encoded protein: CASRRRVVNNEQFF.

This chain uses TRBV2 with TRBJ2-1, with D tentatively TRBD2 (6 bases). The length of the CDR3 is 15 residues. Germline CDR1 SNHLY, CDR2 FYNNEI. The V end lost 5 bases, the J end lost 4 bases, and 15 bases lay between the germline ends. For the CDR3, the DNA is TGTGCCAGCAGTTGGGACTCGCCGACTTACAATGAGCAGTTCTTC. This sequence encodes CASSWDSPTYNEQFF.

The chain has TRBV5-1 and TRBJ2-3, with D possibly called TRBD1 or TRBD2 (6 bases each). Germline CDR1 and CDR2: SGHRS and YFSETQ. CDR3 length equals 15 residues. Trimming stripped 1 base from V and 5 bases from J, with 14 bases between. The CDR3 is CASSLTGAREDTQYF. CDR3 sequence (DNA): TGCGCCAGCAGCTTGACGGGGGCGAGGGAAGATACGCAGTATTTT.

The gene calls are TRBV6-5 and TRBJ2-1; 14 nucleotides align to TRBD2. The CDR3 is 16 residues long. V trimming: 4 bases; J trimming: 8 bases; junction bases outside the gene matches: 7. The V gene's germline CDR1 is MNHEY and CDR2 SVGAGI. The CDR3 here is CASSSQTSGRGYEQFF. Written as DNA, the CDR3 is TGTGCCAGCAGTTCCCAGACTAGCGGGAGGGGTTATGAGCAGTTCTTC.

V gene TRBV20-1 combines with J gene TRBJ1-1; weak D call: TRBD1 (5 bases). In germline, CDR1 is DFQATT, CDR2 SNEGSKA (reference sequence). Trimming took 6 bases from V and 5 from J, leaving 16 bases between them. This CDR3 is built from 13 residues. CDR3 residues: CSANGRVGTEAFF. CDR3 bases: TGCAGTGCCAACGGCAGGGTCGGTACTGAAGCTTTCTTT.

The chain combines TRBV18 with TRBJ2-5, with D hard to call. CDR1 and CDR2 (germline): KGHSH, LQKENI. The CDR3 covers 12 residues. V was shortened by 8 bases and J by 0 bases, with 7 bases between the two germline ends. The CDR3 loop is CASASYQETQYF. The DNA of the CDR3 is TGTGCCAGCGCATCGTACCAAGAGACCCAGTACTTC.

V usage is TRBV30 and J usage is TRBJ2-5, with D hard to call. Germline CDR1 and CDR2: GTSNPN and SVGIG (reference sequence). V was clipped by 5 bases and J by 5 bases, with 18 bases between them. The CDR3 has 14 residues. This CDR3 is CAWGRWHPGETQYF. The CDR3 DNA reads TGTGCCTGGGGGCGGTGGCATCCTGGGGAGACCCAGTACTTC. Together with reference TRBV30 and TRBJ2-5, the CDR3 gives the full variable domain: SQTIHQWPATLVQPVGSPLSLECTVEGTSNPNLYWYRQAAGRGLQLLFYSVGIGQISSEVPQNLSASRPQDRQFILSSKKLLLSDSGFYLCAWGRWHPGETQYFGPGTRLLVL.

The chain combines TRBV2 with TRBJ2-1; D may match TRBD1 or TRBD2 (5 bases each). The J call is uncertain, as TRBJ2-7 better fits the DNA end. This CDR3 contains 13 residues. Germline V lookup: CDR1 SNHLY, CDR2 FYNNEI. The CDR3 DNA reads as TGTGCCAGCATGCTGAGGGGATACAATGAGCAGTACTTC. Translating it yields CASMLRGYNEQYF.

The chain couples TRBV7-9 to TRBJ2-5; D not certain. The germline V gene encodes CDR1 SEHNR and CDR2 FQNEAQ (reference sequence). This CDR3 contains 14 residues. With 5 bases removed from V and 5 bases from J, the gap between germline ends came to 15 bases. The CDR3, as DNA: TGTGCCAGCAGCCCACCCCCACCGGATGAGACCCAGTACTTC. This gives the protein CASSPPPPDETQYF.

This clonotype was detected a few times. The gene calls are TRBV20-1 and TRBJ2-5; D remains unclear. The CDR3 has 15 residues. The V and J ends lost 0 bases and 2 bases respectively, with 13 bases between them. Per germline, CDR1 DFQATT and CDR2 SNEGSKA (reference sequence). The CDR3 DNA reads as TGCAGTGCTAGAGATGGTTTCAGTCGGCAAGAGACCCAGTACTTC. It encodes CSARDGFSRQETQYF.

This chain joins TRBV4-1 and TRBJ1-2; TRBD1 might be the D (5 bases). This CDR3 is 13 amino acids long. V lost 0 bases to trimming and J lost 7 bases, with 9 bases between them. In germline, CDR1 is MGHRA, CDR2 YSYEKL. CDR3 coding DNA: TGCGCCAGCAGCCAAGATGGCCAGGGTGGCTACACCTTC. Encoded protein: CASSQDGQGGYTF.

V and J are TRBV3-1 and TRBJ2-7; D is unclear. The J call may not be correct, given that the DNA end is closer to TRBJ2-5. CDR3 length equals 13 residues. Germline V gives CDR1 LGHDT, CDR2 YNNKEL (reference sequence). The CDR3 here is CASSPLFGETQYF. In DNA form, the CDR3 reads TGTGCCAGCAGCCCCCTTTTTGGGGAGACCCAGTACTTC.

The chain links TRBV4-2 to TRBJ2-6, with 11 nucleotides matching TRBD1. CDR3 length: 19 residues. Germline V gives CDR1 LGHNA, CDR2 YNFKEQ. After removal of 7 bases from V and 3 bases from J, the junction contained 14 bases not matched to a gene. CDR3 protein: CASKLTPGQGVGGANVLTF. CDR3 nucleotide sequence: TGTGCCAGCAAGCTTACCCCGGGACAGGGGGTTGGTGGGGCCAACGTCCTGACTTTC.